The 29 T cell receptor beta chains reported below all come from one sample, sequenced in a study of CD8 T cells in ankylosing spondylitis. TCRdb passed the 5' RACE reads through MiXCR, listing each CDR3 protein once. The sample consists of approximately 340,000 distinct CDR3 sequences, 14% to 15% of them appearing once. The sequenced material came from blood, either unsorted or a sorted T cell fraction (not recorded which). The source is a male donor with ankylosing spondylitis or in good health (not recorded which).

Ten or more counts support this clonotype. The CDR3 loop is CASSLFGNTEAFF. CDR3 nucleotide sequence: TGTGCCAGCAGTTTATTCGGGAACACTGAAGCTTTCTTT. The chain couples TRBV12-3 or TRBV12-4 to TRBJ1-1, with unresolved D. V lost 2 bases to trimming and J lost 1 base, with 5 bases between them. The CDR3 loop spans 13 amino acids.

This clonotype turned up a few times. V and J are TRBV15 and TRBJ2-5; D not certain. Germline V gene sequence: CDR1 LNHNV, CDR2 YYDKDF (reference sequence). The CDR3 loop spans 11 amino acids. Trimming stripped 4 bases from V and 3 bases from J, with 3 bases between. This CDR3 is CATSKKETQYF. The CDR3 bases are TGTGCCACCAGCAAGAAAGAGACCCAGTACTTC.

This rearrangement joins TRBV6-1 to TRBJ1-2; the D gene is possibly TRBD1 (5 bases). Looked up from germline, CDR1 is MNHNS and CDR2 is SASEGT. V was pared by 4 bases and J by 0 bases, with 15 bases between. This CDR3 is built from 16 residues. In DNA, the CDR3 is TGTGCCAGCAGTGTCCCAGGAGGGACGTCTAACTATGGCTACACCTTC. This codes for CASSVPGGTSNYGYTF.

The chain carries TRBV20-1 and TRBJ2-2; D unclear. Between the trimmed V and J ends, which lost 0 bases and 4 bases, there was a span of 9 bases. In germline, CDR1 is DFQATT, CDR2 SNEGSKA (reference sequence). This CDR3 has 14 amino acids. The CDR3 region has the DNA TGCAGTGCTAGAGACCGGGCTTCCACCGGGGAGCTGTTTTTT. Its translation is CSARDRASTGELFF.

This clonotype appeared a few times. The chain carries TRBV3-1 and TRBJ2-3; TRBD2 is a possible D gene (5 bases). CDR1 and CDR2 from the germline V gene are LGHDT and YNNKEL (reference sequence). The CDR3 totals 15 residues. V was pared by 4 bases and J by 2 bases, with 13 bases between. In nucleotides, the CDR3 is TGTGCCAGCAGCCTATACAGCGGCTCCACAGATACGCAGTATTTT. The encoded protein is CASSLYSGSTDTQYF.

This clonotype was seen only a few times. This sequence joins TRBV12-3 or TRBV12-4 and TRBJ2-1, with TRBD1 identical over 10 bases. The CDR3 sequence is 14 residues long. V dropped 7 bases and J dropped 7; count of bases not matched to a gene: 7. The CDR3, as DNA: TGTGCCAGCATTGGGACAGGGGTCGGAAATGAGCAGTTCTTC. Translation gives CASIGTGVGNEQFF.

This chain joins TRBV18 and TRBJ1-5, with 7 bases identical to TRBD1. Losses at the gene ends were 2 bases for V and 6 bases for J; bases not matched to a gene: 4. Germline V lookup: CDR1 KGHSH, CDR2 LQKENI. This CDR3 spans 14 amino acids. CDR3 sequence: CASSPDRAGQPQHF. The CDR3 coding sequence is TGTGCCAGCTCACCAGACAGGGCGGGTCAGCCCCAGCATTTT.

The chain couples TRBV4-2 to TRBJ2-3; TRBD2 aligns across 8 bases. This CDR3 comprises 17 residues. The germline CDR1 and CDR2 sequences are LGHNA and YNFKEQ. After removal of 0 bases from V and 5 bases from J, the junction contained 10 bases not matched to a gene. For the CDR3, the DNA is TGTGCCAGCAGCCAAGAAGGCGGGGGGCCCCCTGGAGATACGCAGTATTTT. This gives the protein CASSQEGGGPPGDTQYF.

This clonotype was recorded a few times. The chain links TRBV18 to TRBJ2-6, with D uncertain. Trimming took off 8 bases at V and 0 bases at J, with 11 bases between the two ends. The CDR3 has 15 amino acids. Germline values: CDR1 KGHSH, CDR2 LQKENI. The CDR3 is CASRTLSSGANVLTF. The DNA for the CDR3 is TGTGCCAGCCGTACCCTTAGCTCTGGGGCCAACGTCCTGACTTTC.

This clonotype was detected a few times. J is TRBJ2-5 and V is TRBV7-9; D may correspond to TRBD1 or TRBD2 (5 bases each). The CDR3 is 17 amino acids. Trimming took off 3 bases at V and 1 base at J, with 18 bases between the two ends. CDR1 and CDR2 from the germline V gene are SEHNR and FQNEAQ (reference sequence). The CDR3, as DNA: TGTGCCAGCAGCTTTGGGGCTTCCCGAGAGGGCCAAGAGACCCAGTACTTC. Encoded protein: CASSFGASREGQETQYF.

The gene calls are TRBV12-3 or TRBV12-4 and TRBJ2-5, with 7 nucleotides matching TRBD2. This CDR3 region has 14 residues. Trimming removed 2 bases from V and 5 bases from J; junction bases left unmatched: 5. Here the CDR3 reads CASSLWEGSETQYF. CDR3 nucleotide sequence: TGTGCCAGCAGTTTATGGGAGGGTTCGGAGACCCAGTACTTC.

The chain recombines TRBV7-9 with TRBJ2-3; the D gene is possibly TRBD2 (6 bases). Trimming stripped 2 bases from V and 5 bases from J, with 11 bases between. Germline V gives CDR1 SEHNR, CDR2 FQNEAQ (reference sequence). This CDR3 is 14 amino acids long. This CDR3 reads CASSLLVGLDTQYF. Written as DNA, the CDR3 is TGTGCCAGCAGCTTATTGGTGGGACTAGATACGCAGTATTTT.

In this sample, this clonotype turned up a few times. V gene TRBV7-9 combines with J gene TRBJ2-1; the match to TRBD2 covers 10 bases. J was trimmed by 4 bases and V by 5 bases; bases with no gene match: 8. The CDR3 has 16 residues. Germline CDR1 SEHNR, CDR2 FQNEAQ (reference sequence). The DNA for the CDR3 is TGTGCCAGCAGCCCCGGACTAGCGGACATATACAATGAGCAGTTCTTC. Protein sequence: CASSPGLADIYNEQFF.

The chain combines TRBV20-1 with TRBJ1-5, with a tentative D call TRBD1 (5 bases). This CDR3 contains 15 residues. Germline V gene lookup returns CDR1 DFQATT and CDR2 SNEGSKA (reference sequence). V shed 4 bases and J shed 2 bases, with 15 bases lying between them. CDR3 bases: TGCAGTGCTACGGCAGGGCCATTGGGCAATCAGCCCCAGCATTTT. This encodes CSATAGPLGNQPQHF.

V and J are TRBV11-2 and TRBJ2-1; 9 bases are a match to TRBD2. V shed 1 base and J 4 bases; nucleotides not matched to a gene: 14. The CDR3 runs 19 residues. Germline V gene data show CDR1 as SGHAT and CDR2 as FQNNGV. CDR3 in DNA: TGTGCCAGCAGCTTAGTTGTTAGCGGGGGACCGTACTCTTACAATGAGCAGTTCTTC. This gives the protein CASSLVVSGGPYSYNEQFF.

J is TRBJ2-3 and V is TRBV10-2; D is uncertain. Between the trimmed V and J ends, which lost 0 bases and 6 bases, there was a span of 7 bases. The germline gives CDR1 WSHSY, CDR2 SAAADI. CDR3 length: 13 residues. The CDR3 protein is CASSESYPDTQYF. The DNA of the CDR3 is TGCGCCAGCAGTGAGTCGTATCCCGATACGCAGTATTTT.

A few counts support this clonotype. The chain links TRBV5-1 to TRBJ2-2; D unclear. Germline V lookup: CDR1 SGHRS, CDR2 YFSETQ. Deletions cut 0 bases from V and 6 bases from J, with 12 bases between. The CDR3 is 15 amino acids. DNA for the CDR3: TGCGCCAGCAGCTTGGGTCTAGACACCTCCGGGGAGCTGTTTTTT. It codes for CASSLGLDTSGELFF.

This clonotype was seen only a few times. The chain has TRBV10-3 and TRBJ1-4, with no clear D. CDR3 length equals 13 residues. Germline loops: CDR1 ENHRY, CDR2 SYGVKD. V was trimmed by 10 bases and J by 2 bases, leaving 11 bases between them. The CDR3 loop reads CATRDGTNEKLFF. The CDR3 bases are TGTGCCACCCGCGATGGCACTAATGAAAAACTGTTTTTT.

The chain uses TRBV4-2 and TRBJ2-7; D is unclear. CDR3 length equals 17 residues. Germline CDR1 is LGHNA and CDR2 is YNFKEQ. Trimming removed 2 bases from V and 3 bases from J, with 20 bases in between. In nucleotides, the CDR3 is TGTGCCAGCAGCCAACCACTCAGAGGCGCTGAGAGCTACGAGCAGTACTTC. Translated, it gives CASSQPLRGAESYEQYF.

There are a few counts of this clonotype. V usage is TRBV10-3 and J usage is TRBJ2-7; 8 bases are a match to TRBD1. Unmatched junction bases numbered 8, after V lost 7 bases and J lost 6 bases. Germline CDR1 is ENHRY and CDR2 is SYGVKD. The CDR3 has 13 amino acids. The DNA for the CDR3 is TGTGCCATCAACCAAGGACAGGGAACCGAGCAGTACTTC. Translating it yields CAINQGQGTEQYF.

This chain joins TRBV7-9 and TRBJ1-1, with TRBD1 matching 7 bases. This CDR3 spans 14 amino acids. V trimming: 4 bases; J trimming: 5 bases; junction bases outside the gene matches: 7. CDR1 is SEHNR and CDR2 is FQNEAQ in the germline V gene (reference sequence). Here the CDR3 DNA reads TGTGCCAGCAGCTCGGGAACAGGGGTGACTGAAGCTTTCTTT. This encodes CASSSGTGVTEAFF.

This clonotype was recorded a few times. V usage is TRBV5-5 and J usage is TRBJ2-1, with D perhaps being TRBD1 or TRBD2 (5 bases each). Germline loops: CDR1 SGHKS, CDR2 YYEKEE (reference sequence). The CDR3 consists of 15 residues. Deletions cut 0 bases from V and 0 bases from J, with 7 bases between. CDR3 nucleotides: TGTGCCAGCAGCTTGGGGGACGTCTCCTACAATGAGCAGTTCTTC. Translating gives CASSLGDVSYNEQFF. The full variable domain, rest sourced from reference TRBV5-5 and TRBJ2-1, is DAGVTQSPTHLIKTRGQQVTLRCSPISGHKSVSWYQQVLGQGPQFIFQYYEKEERGRGNFPDRFSARQFPNYSSELNVNALLLGDSALYLCASSLGDVSYNEQFFGPGTRLTVL.

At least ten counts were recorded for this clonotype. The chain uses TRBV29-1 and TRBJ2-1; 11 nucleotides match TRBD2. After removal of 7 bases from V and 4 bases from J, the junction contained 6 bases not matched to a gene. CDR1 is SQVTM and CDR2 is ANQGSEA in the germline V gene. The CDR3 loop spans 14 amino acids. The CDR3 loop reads CSGLLAGAYNEQFF. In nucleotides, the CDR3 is TGCAGCGGCCTACTAGCGGGAGCGTACAATGAGCAGTTCTTC.

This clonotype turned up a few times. This chain's CDR3 is CASSQPTGGFSYEQYF. CDR3 DNA sequence: TGTGCCAGCAGCCAACCTACAGGGGGATTCTCCTACGAGCAGTACTTC. The gene calls are TRBV3-1 and TRBJ2-7; 8 bases are a match to TRBD1. The CDR3 is made up of 16 amino acids. V lost 2 bases to trimming and J lost 0 bases; unmatched junction nucleotides: 6. Germline V lookup: CDR1 LGHDT, CDR2 YNNKEL (reference sequence).

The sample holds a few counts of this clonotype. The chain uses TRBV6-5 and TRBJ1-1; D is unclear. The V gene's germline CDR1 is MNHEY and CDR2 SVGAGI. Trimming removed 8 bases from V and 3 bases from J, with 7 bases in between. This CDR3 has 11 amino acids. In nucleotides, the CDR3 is TGTGCCAGCGAAGGGCACACTGAAGCTTTCTTT. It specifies CASEGHTEAFF.

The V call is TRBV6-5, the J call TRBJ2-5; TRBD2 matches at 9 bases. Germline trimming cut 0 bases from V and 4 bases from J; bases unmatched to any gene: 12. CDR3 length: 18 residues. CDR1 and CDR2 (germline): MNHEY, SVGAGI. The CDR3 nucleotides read TGTGCCAGCAGTTACTCGGGCGGGAGGGCCGTACGTATAGAGACCCAGTACTTC. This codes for CASSYSGGRAVRIETQYF.

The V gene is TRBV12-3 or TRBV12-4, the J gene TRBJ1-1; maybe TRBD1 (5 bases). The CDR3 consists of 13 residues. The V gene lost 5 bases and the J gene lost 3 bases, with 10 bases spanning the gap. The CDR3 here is CASSRDGYTEAFF. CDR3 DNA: TGTGCCAGCAGTCGGGACGGATACACTGAAGCTTTCTTT.

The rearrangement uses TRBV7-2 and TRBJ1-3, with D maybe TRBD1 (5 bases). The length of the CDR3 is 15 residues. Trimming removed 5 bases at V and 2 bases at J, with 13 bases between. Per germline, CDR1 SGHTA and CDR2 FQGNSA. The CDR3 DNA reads TGTGCCAGCAGCGTCGGGACGGTTACTGGAAACACCATATATTTT. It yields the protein CASSVGTVTGNTIYF.

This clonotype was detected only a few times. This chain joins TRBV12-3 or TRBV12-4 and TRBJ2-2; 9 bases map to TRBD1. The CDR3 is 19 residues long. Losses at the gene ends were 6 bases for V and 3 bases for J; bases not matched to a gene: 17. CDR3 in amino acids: CASSPPTLQGAPDTGELFF. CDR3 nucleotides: TGTGCCAGCAGCCCTCCGACCTTACAGGGGGCGCCGGACACCGGGGAGCTGTTTTTT.